Each of the 5 T cell receptor beta chains below was sequenced from the same sample in a study of blood T cell repertoires in COVID-19. TCRdb's table, derived via immunoSEQ multiplex PCR, lists solely in-frame clones and lacks some. This table has about 180,000 clones, about 91% appearing once. Sequenced material: peripheral blood. Every receptor here comes from a woman aged 25 to 39 with acute or convalescent COVID-19.

The chain joins TRBV10-1 to TRBJ2-1, with D maybe TRBD1 (5 bases). Germline V gene sequence: CDR1 WNHNN, CDR2 SYGVQD (reference sequence). This CDR3 contains 16 residues. V shed 2 bases and J shed 0 bases, with 11 bases lying between them. The DNA of the CDR3 is TGCGCCAGCAGTGAGGCGCAAGGGGCCTCCTACAATGAGCAGTTCTTC. Encoded protein: CASSEAQGASYNEQFF.

The chain has TRBV7-2 and TRBJ2-5; maybe TRBD2 (7 bases). V lost 3 bases, J lost 5 bases, and 19 bases lay in between. The CDR3 totals 16 residues. CDR1 and CDR2 (germline): SGHTA, FQGNSA. The CDR3 here is CASSFTRTVGGETQYF. The DNA for the CDR3 is TGTGCCAGCAGCTTTACGAGGACAGTCGGGGGGGAGACCCAGTACTTC. The full variable domain, in which reference TRBV7-2 and TRBJ2-5 provide the parts outside the CDR3, is GAGVSQSPSNKVTEKGKDVELRCDPISGHTALYWYRQSLGQGLEFLIYFQGNSAPDKSGLPSDRFSAERTGGSVSTLTIQRTQQEDSAVYLCASSFTRTVGGETQYFGPGTRLLVL.

CDR3 sequence reads: CAIRGPGVSGRTYNEQFF. As DNA, the CDR3 is TGTGCCATCCGAGGGCCCGGTGTTAGCGGGAGGACCTACAATGAGCAGTTCTTC. The chain couples TRBV2 to TRBJ2-1, with 10 positions matching TRBD2. Per germline, CDR1 SNHLY and CDR2 FYNNEI. V gave up 10 bases and J gave up 2 bases; unmatched junction bases: 17. CDR3 length: 18 residues. Full variable domain (rest looked up from reference TRBV2 and TRBJ2-1): EPEVTQTPSHQVTQMGQEVILRCVPISNHLYFYWYRQILGQKVEFLVSFYNNEISEKSEIFDDQFSVERPDGSNFTLKIRSTKLEDSAMYFCAIRGPGVSGRTYNEQFFGPGTRLTVL.

This clone has just one count. CDR3 in DNA: TGTGCCACCAGTGAGCCCACAGGGGATAGCAATCAGCCCCAGCATTTT. This encodes CATSEPTGDSNQPQHF. The chain employs TRBV24-1 and TRBJ1-5, with 7 positions matching TRBD1. Losses at the gene ends were 4 bases for V and 0 bases for J; bases not matched to a gene: 5. This CDR3 has 16 residues. Germline CDR1 KGHDR, CDR2 SFDVKD.

This chain links TRBV10-3 with TRBJ2-7; TRBD2 aligns across 14 bases. Trimming removed 8 bases from V and 4 bases from J; junction bases left unmatched: 10. Looked up from germline, CDR1 is ENHRY and CDR2 is SYGVKD. CDR3 length: 16 amino acids. The CDR3 region is CAIGTSGRLGLYEQYF. In DNA, the CDR3 is TGTGCCATCGGGACTAGCGGGAGATTGGGTCTGTACGAGCAGTACTTC.